The 14 T cell receptor beta chains presented below share a single source sample, sequenced in a study of blood T cell repertoires in COVID-19. The data were produced by immunoSEQ multiplex PCR, yet TCRdb's version contains in-frame clones alone and is incomplete. The repertoire holds tens of thousands of clones, with 80% as singletons. Sequencing was carried out using peripheral blood. Receptors were obtained from a woman aged 80 or older with acute or convalescent COVID-19.

The J gene is TRBJ2-7, the V gene TRBV14; tentatively, D is TRBD2 (6 bases). The CDR3 contains 13 residues. Germline loops: CDR1 SGHDN, CDR2 FVKESK. V lost 5 bases and J 4 bases, leaving 12 bases between the germline ends. CDR3 region: CASSRGGSYEQYF. The CDR3 bases are TGTGCCAGCAGCAGAGGAGGGAGTTACGAGCAGTACTTC.

This sequence joins TRBV6-5 and TRBJ2-7; 7 positions match TRBD2. Unmatched junction bases numbered 3, after V lost 0 bases and J lost 4 bases. Germline V lookup: CDR1 MNHEY, CDR2 SVGAGI. This CDR3 comprises 14 residues. CDR3 nucleotide sequence: TGTGCCAGCAGTTACTCGGGCGGGGGATACGAGCAGTACTTC. Its translation: CASSYSGGGYEQYF.

This chain uses TRBV6-2 or TRBV6-3 with TRBJ2-1; D is uncertain. V shed 4 bases and J shed 12 bases, with 31 bases lying between them. The CDR3 totals 18 residues. Germline-derived CDR1 and CDR2 are MNHEY and SVGEGT. The chain's CDR3 is CASSSPDFFGRFTMRQFF. CDR3 in DNA: TGTGCCAGCAGTTCCCCCGACTTCTTTGGAAGATTTACAATGAGGCAGTTCTTC.

J is TRBJ2-3 and V is TRBV12-5; 8 bases line up with TRBD2. This CDR3 has 15 amino acids. CDR1 and CDR2 from the germline V gene are LGHNT and FRNRAP. Unmatched junction bases numbered 6, after V lost 3 bases and J lost 4 bases. The CDR3 DNA is TGTGCTAGTGGTTTCCTAGGACTAGCCGCAGATACGCAGTATTTT. This sequence encodes CASGFLGLAADTQYF.

The rearrangement joins TRBV4-2 to TRBJ1-2, with a tentative D call TRBD1 (5 bases). V was pared by 0 bases and J by 5 bases, with 13 bases between. The V gene's germline CDR1 is LGHNA and CDR2 YNFKEQ. The CDR3 sequence is 15 residues long. The CDR3 is CASSQEAGWEYGYTF. The DNA for the CDR3 is TGTGCCAGCAGCCAAGAAGCAGGGTGGGAATATGGCTACACCTTC.

The V and J genes are TRBV6-5 and TRBJ1-2; a weak D match, TRBD1 (5 bases). CDR3 length: 14 amino acids. The ends were cut back, 6 bases at V and 8 bases at J, with 19 bases in the middle. Germline lookup yields CDR1 MNHEY and CDR2 SVGAGI. As DNA, the CDR3 is TGTGCCAGCAGCAGTACCGGCAGGGTCTTCGGCTACACCTTC. Residues: CASSSTGRVFGYTF.

There are a few counts of this clone. This rearrangement joins TRBV7-3 to TRBJ1-3; no clear D gene. V lost 2 bases, J lost 0 bases, and 5 bases lay in between. Germline CDR1 is SGHTA and CDR2 is FQGTGA. The CDR3 spans 14 residues. CDR3: CASSLGPSGNTIYF. In DNA, the CDR3 is TGTGCCAGCAGCTTAGGGCCCTCTGGAAACACCATATATTTT.

The rearrangement uses TRBV29-1 and TRBJ2-3, with 10 bases that match TRBD2. V lost 3 bases, J lost 2 bases, and 2 bases stayed unmatched. CDR1 and CDR2 (germline): SQVTM, ANQGSEA. The CDR3 runs to 14 residues. CDR3 bases: TGCAGCGTTGACGGACTAGCGGACACAGATACGCAGTATTTT. Residues: CSVDGLADTDTQYF.

The chain is built from TRBV4-1 and TRBJ1-2; 10 bases line up with TRBD1. The CDR3 is 14 amino acids. V trimming: 4 bases; J trimming: 4 bases; junction bases outside the gene matches: 3. Looked up from germline, CDR1 is MGHRA and CDR2 is YSYEKL. The CDR3 nucleotides are TGCGCCAGCAGCCCGGGACAGGGGATCTATGGCTACACCTTC. It is translated as CASSPGQGIYGYTF.

This clone was detected a few times. The V and J genes are TRBV7-7 and TRBJ1-1, with 7 bases fitting TRBD1. V dropped 5 bases and J dropped 4; count of bases not matched to a gene: 7. Germline CDR1 SSHAT, CDR2 FNYEAQ (reference sequence). The CDR3 contains 14 residues. The CDR3 spells CASSPGQDPTEAFF. The CDR3 DNA is TGTGCCAGCAGCCCTGGACAGGACCCCACTGAAGCTTTCTTT.

The chain has TRBV29-1 and TRBJ2-7; 11 bases fit TRBD1. Germline V gives CDR1 SQVTM, CDR2 ANQGSEA. The CDR3 sequence is 16 residues long. V dropped 0 bases and J dropped 2; count of bases not matched to a gene: 6. The CDR3 loop reads CSVEDLGQGETYEQYF. In nucleotides, the CDR3 is TGCAGCGTTGAAGATCTGGGACAGGGGGAGACCTACGAGCAGTACTTC.

This clone was counted once. Here the CDR3 DNA reads TGTGCCAGCAGCGTAGGTGGCCTCACAGATACGCAGTATTTT. Its translation: CASSVGGLTDTQYF. The chain has TRBV9 and TRBJ2-3; D is ambiguous. Germline V gives CDR1 SGDLS, CDR2 YYNGEE. The CDR3 consists of 14 residues. Trimming took 0 bases from V and 2 from J, leaving 7 bases between them.

This clone has just one count. V is TRBV7-3 and J is TRBJ2-7; 10 nucleotides match TRBD1. J was trimmed by 4 bases and V by 5 bases; bases with no gene match: 5. The CDR3 loop spans 14 amino acids. CDR1 is SGHTA and CDR2 is FQGTGA in the germline V gene. The CDR3 coding sequence is TGTGCCAGCAGCCCCGGACAGGGGGTATACGAGCAGTACTTC. This gives the protein CASSPGQGVYEQYF.

The V call is TRBV2, the J call TRBJ2-1; possibly TRBD1 for D (6 bases). The CDR3 consists of 16 residues. V was cut by 7 bases and J by 2 bases, with 18 bases left in between. Germline V gene lookup returns CDR1 SNHLY and CDR2 FYNNEI. This chain's CDR3 is CASNGGRDVTYNEQFF. The CDR3 DNA sequence: TGTGCCAGCAATGGGGGCCGAGACGTCACCTACAATGAGCAGTTCTTC.